This TCR beta chain appears in the sequencing data of a study of beta chain features in type 1 diabetes. Study at large: The examined sorted cells totaled about 110 million across samples. Points from the study as a whole: Patients' naive, central memory and Treg TCRB repertoires seemed closer to one another than those of healthy donors. Fewer junction insertions and more nucleotide deletions appeared in type 1 diabetes patients. Significant though moderate, a shortening of TCRB CDR3s appeared in all four CD4+ subsets of Type 1 diabetes patients.

This clone was counted between two and nine times. Its antigen remains unidentified. The authors reverse transcribed all of the isolated RNA, so sequencing captured expressed TCRB transcripts. Profiling relied on immunoSEQ multiplex PCR, and the TCRdb table lists in-frame clones only, not all of them. Here the sample spans over 200,000 clones, roughly a tenth being singletons. From germline, CDR1 is SGHRS and CDR2 YFSETQ. This CDR3 is 15 amino acids long. Trimming cost V 1 base and J 7 bases; bases outside gene matches: 7. Markers CD45RO/CCR7/CD25/CD127/CD95/CD27 served to sort CD4+ naive, central memory, regulatory and stem cell-like memory cells.

The receptor comes from a young man with type 1 diabetes. The rearrangement joins TRBV5-1 to TRBJ2-1, with TRBD2 identical over 8 bases. Sequenced input: naive CD4+ T cells from blood. The CDR3 nucleotides are TGCGCCAGCAGCTTGCTGGCGGGGGGTAGTAATGAGCAGTTCTTC. It is translated as CASSLLAGGSNEQFF.